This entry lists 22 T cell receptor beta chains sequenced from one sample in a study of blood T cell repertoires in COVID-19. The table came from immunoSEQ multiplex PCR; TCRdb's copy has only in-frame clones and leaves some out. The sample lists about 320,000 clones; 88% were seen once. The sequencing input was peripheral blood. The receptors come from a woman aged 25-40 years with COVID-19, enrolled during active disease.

The CDR3 region has the DNA TGTGCCAGCAGCTGGACTAGCGGGGGGGCGAACACCGGGGAGCTGTTTTTT. It is translated as CASSWTSGGANTGELFF. The chain carries TRBV7-6 and TRBJ2-2; the match to TRBD2 covers 15 bases. There are 17 residues in the CDR3. J was trimmed by 0 bases and V by 4 bases; bases with no gene match: 0. Germline V CDR1 and CDR2: SGHVS, FNYEAQ.

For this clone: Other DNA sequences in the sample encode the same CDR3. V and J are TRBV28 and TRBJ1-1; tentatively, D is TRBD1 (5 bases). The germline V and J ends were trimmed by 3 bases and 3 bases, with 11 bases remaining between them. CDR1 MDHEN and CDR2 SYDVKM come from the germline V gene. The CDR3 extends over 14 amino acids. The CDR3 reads CASSFRGGYTEAFF. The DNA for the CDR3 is TGTGCCAGCAGTTTTCGGGGGGGGTACACTGAAGCTTTCTTT.

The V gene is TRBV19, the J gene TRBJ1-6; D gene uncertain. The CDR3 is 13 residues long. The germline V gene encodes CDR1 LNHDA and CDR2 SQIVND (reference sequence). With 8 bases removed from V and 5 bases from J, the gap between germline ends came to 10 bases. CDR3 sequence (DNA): TGTGCCAGTCGGGAGCAGGATAATTCACCCCTCCACTTT. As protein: CASREQDNSPLHF.

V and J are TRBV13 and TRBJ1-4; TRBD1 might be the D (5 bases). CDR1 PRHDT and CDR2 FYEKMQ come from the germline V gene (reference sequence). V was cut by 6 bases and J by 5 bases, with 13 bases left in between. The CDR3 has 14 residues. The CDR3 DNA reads TGTGCCAGCAGTTCGGACAAATCGAATGAAAAACTGTTTTTT. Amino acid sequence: CASSSDKSNEKLFF.

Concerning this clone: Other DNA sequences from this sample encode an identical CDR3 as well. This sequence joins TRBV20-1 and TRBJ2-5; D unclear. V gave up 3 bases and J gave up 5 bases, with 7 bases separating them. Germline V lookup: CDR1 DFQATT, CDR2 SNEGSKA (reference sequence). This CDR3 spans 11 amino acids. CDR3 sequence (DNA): TGCAGTGCTAGGCCTAAGGAGACCCAGTACTTC. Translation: CSARPKETQYF.

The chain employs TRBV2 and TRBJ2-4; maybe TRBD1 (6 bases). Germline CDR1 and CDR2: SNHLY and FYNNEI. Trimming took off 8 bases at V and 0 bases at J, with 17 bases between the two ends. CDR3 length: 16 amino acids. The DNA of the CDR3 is TGTGCCAGCCTTTCCGGGACACGATTAGCCAAAAACATTCAGTACTTC. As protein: CASLSGTRLAKNIQYF.

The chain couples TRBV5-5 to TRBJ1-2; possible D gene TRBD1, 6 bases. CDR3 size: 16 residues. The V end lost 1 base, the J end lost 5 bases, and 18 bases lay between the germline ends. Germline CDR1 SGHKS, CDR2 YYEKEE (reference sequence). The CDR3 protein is CASSLTLGQTLYGYTF. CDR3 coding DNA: TGTGCCAGCAGCTTGACTCTTGGACAGACACTTTATGGCTACACCTTC.

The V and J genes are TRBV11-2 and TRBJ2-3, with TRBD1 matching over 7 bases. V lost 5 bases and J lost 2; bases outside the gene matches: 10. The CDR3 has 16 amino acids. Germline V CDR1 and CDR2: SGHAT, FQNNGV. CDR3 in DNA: TGTGCCAGCAGCCAACCCTTGACAGGGCCCACAGATACGCAGTATTTT. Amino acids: CASSQPLTGPTDTQYF.

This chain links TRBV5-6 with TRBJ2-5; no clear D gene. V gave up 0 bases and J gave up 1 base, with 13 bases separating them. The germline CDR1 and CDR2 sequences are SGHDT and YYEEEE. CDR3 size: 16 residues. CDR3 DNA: TGTGCCAGCAGCTTGGCGGCAGGATACTTCCAAGAGACCCAGTACTTC. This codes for CASSLAAGYFQETQYF. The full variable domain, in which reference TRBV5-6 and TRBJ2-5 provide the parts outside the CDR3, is DAGVTQSPTHLIKTRGQQVTLRCSPKSGHDTVSWYQQALGQGPQFIFQYYEEEERQRGNFPDRFSGHQFPNYSSELNVNALLLGDSALYLCASSLAAGYFQETQYFGPGTRLLVL.

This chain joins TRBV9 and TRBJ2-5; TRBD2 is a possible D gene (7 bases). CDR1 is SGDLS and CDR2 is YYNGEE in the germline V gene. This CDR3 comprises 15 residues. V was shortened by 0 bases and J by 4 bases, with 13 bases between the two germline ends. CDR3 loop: CASSVGRGGTETQYF. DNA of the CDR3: TGTGCCAGCAGCGTAGGGAGGGGGGGTACAGAGACCCAGTACTTC.

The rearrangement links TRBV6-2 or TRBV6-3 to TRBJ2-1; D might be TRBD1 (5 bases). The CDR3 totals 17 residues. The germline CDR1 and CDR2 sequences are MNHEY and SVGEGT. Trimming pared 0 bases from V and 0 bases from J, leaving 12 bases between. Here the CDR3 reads CASSYSGAAHSYNEQFF. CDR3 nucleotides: TGTGCCAGCAGTTACTCTGGGGCTGCCCACTCCTACAATGAGCAGTTCTTC.

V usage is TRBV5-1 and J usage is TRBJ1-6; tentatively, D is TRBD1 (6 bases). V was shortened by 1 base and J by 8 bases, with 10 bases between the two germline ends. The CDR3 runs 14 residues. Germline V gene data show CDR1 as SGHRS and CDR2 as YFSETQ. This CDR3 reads CASSLQPGDSPLHF. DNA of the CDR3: TGCGCCAGCAGCTTGCAACCAGGGGATTCACCCCTCCACTTT.

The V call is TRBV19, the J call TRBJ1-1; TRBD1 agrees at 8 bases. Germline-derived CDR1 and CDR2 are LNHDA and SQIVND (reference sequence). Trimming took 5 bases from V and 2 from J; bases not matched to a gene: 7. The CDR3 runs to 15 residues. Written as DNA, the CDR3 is TGTGCCAGTAGTCTAGCAGGGGGCGCAAACACTGAAGCTTTCTTT. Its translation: CASSLAGGANTEAFF. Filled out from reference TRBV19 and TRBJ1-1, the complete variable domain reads DGGITQSPKYLFRKEGQNVTLSCEQNLNHDAMYWYRQDPGQGLRLIYYSQIVNDFQKGDIAEGYSVSREKKESFPLTVTSAQKNPTAFYLCASSLAGGANTEAFFGQGTRLTVV.

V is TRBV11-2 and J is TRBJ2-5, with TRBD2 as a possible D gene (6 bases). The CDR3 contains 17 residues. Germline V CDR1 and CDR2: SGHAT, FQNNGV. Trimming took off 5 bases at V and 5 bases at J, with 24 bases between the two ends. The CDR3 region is CASSVRDSSGQWETQYF. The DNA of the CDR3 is TGTGCCAGCAGCGTCCGGGACTCCTCGGGCCAATGGGAGACCCAGTACTTC.

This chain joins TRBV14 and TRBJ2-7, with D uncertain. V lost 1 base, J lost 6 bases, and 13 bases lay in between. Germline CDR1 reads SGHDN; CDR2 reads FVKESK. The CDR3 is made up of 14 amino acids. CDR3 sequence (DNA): TGTGCCAGCAGCCAAGGAATCCGCGGAAGCGAGCAGTACTTC. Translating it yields CASSQGIRGSEQYF.

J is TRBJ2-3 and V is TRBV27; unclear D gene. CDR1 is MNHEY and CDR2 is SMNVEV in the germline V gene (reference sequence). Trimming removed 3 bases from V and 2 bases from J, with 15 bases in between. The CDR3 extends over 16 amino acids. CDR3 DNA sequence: TGTGCCAGCAGTTTGACTGCTGTAGCACTCACAGATACGCAGTATTTT. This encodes CASSLTAVALTDTQYF.

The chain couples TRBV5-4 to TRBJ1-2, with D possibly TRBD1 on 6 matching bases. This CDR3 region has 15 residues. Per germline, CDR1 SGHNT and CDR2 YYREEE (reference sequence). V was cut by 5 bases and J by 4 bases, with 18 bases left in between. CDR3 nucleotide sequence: TGTGCCAGCAGGGGGGGGTTACAGGGTGGCTATGGCTACACCTTC. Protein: CASRGGLQGGYGYTF. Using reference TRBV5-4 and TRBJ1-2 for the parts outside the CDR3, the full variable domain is ETGVTQSPTHLIKTRGQQVTLRCSSQSGHNTVSWYQQALGQGPQFIFQYYREEENGRGNFPPRFSGLQFPNYSSELNVNALELDDSALYLCASRGGLQGGYGYTFGSGTRLTVV.

The CDR3 nucleotides are TGCGCCAGCAGCTTAGATCCGCGGGATACGCAGTATTTT. Protein sequence: CASSLDPRDTQYF. This chain links TRBV5-1 with TRBJ2-3; no firm D call. CDR1 and CDR2 (germline): SGHRS, YFSETQ. V lost 2 bases, J lost 6 bases, and 10 bases lay in between. The CDR3 has 13 residues.

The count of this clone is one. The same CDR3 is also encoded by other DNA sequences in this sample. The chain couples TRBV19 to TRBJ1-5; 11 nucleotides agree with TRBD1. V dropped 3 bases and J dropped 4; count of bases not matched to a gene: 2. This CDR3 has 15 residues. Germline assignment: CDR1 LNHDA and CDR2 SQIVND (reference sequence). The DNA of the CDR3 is TGTGCCAGTAGTATTGGGACAGGGGGTAATCAGCCCCAGCATTTT. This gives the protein CASSIGTGGNQPQHF. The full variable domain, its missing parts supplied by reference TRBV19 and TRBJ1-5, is DGGITQSPKYLFRKEGQNVTLSCEQNLNHDAMYWYRQDPGQGLRLIYYSQIVNDFQKGDIAEGYSVSREKKESFPLTVTSAQKNPTAFYLCASSIGTGGNQPQHFGDGTRLSIL.

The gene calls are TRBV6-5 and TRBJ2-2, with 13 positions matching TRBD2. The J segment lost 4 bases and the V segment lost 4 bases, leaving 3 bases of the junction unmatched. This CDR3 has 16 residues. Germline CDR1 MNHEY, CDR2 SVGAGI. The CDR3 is CASSFGLAGVTGELFF. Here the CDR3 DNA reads TGTGCCAGCAGTTTTGGACTAGCGGGGGTCACCGGGGAGCTGTTTTTT.

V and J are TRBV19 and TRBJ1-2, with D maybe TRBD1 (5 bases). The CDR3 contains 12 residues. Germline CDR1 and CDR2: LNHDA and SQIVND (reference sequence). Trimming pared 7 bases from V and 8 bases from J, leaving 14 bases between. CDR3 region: CASTIGGQGYTF. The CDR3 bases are TGTGCCAGTACAATCGGGGGTCAGGGCTACACCTTC.

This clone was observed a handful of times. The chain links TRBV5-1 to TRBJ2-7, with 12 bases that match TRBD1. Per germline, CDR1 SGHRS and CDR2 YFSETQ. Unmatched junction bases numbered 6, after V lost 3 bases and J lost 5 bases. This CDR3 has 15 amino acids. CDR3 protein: CASSSAGTGGDEQYV. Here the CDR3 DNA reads TGCGCCAGCAGCTCCGCCGGGACAGGGGGCGACGAGCAGTACGTC.